One sample yielded the 8 T cell receptor beta chains listed below, sequenced in a study of glioma-infiltrating T cells after dendritic cell vaccination. This table comes from immunoSEQ multiplex PCR, and its TCRdb copy is limited to in-frame clones, with some not included. The sample records tens of thousands of clones, roughly 90% being singletons. The starting material was blood, obtained before dendritic cell vaccination. The receptor source for this set is a human donor with glioblastoma.

The gene calls are TRBV5-6 and TRBJ1-1; 10 nucleotides line up with TRBD1. The CDR3 sequence is 16 residues long. CDR1 and CDR2 from the germline V gene are SGHDT and YYEEEE. V shed 2 bases, J shed 5 bases, and the junction held 9 bases outside the gene matches. This CDR3 reads CASSFGTGAVGTEAFF. The CDR3 nucleotides are TGTGCCAGCAGCTTCGGGACAGGGGCGGTAGGAACTGAAGCTTTCTTT.

The chain joins TRBV10-2 to TRBJ2-3; 9 nucleotides align to TRBD2. The germline V gene encodes CDR1 WSHSY and CDR2 SAAADI. Trimming removed 5 bases from V and 5 bases from J; junction bases left unmatched: 17. CDR3 size: 18 residues. CDR3 loop: CASSPSGGGAVYIDTQYF. The CDR3 DNA is TGCGCCAGCAGTCCCTCGGGCGGGGGGGCGGTTTATATAGATACGCAGTATTTT.

This rearrangement joins TRBV19 to TRBJ2-1; 10 bases are shared with TRBD2. CDR1 and CDR2 (germline): LNHDA, SQIVND (reference sequence). This CDR3 contains 19 residues. J gave up 2 bases and V 5 bases, and 15 bases lay outside the gene matches. The CDR3 is CASSAGQGDGLAAYNEQFF. The CDR3 DNA follows: TGTGCCAGTAGTGCCGGTCAGGGGGATGGACTAGCGGCCTACAATGAGCAGTTCTTC.

This chain joins TRBV6-1 and TRBJ2-6; no firm D call. Between the trimmed V and J ends, which lost 6 bases and 0 bases, there was a span of 6 bases. CDR1 and CDR2 (germline): MNHNS, SASEGT. The CDR3 has 14 amino acids. This CDR3 is CASRATSGANVLTF. DNA for the CDR3: TGTGCCAGCAGAGCCACCTCTGGGGCCAACGTCCTGACTTTC.

V is TRBV19 and J is TRBJ1-1; 7 bases match TRBD1. CDR3 size: 15 residues. The germline CDR1 and CDR2 sequences are LNHDA and SQIVND (reference sequence). V was pared by 8 bases and J by 1 base, with 10 bases of the junction left unmatched. The DNA of the CDR3 is TGTGCCAGTCTTGCGACAGGGTCCTCGAACACTGAAGCTTTCTTT. Its translation is CASLATGSSNTEAFF.

This clone was found once. CDR3 protein: CASSLGGGLTDTQYF. CDR3 sequence (DNA): TGCGCCAGCAGCTTAGGTGGAGGGCTAACAGATACGCAGTATTTT. This chain uses TRBV5-1 with TRBJ2-3; tentative D call: TRBD2 (6 bases). CDR1 is SGHRS and CDR2 is YFSETQ in the germline V gene. With 2 bases removed from V and 3 bases from J, the gap between germline ends came to 13 bases. This CDR3 is 15 amino acids long.

The chain combines TRBV18 with TRBJ2-3; 13 bases are a match to TRBD2. The trim removed 2 bases at V and 1 base at J, leaving 3 bases unmatched. The germline gives CDR1 KGHSH, CDR2 LQKENI. The CDR3 runs to 17 residues. CDR3 sequence (DNA): TGTGCCAGCTCACCAAGGACTAGCGGGAGCCGCACAGATACGCAGTATTTT. Encoded protein: CASSPRTSGSRTDTQYF.

The chain combines TRBV6-4 with TRBJ1-1, with D unclear. The CDR3 sequence is 16 residues long. Trimming removed 0 bases at V and 6 bases at J, with 17 bases between. The germline V gene has CDR1 MRHNA and CDR2 SNTAGT. CDR3 bases: TGTGCCAGCAGTGACTCAGATGAGCTCGGTCTTCCTGAAGCTTTCTTT. Encoded protein: CASSDSDELGLPEAFF.